The 4 T cell receptor beta chains in this list originate from one sample, sequenced in a study of cytomegalovirus exposure and HLA in healthy donors. The study ran its PCR with 60 Vbeta and 13 Jbeta primers. The table came from immunoSEQ multiplex PCR; TCRdb's copy has only in-frame clones and leaves some out. Among around 150,000 clones listed, 70% to 75% were seen once. Sequencing input: PBMCs. All receptors come from a young man in good health and CMV-seropositive.

This clone has a handful of counts. The chain joins TRBV29-1 to TRBJ1-1; no firm D call. Trimming left V 3 bases short and J 10 bases short, with 12 bases between. The CDR3 runs 11 residues. Germline assignment: CDR1 SQVTM and CDR2 ANQGSEA. CDR3 sequence reads: CSVEYGAGAFF. CDR3 bases: TGCAGCGTTGAGTATGGTGCGGGAGCTTTCTTT.

The chain combines TRBV19 with TRBJ1-5; D call uncertain. This CDR3 is 16 amino acids long. From germline, CDR1 is LNHDA and CDR2 SQIVND (reference sequence). Trimming removed 1 base at V and 0 bases at J, with 10 bases between. DNA of the CDR3: TGTGCCAGTAGTATAGTATACGGGGATAGCAATCAGCCCCAGCATTTT. Its translation: CASSIVYGDSNQPQHF.

The sample holds one count of this clone. The chain employs TRBV2 and TRBJ2-7, with TRBD2 matching 7 bases. CDR1 is SNHLY and CDR2 is FYNNEI in the germline V gene. J was trimmed by 4 bases and V by 4 bases; bases with no gene match: 13. There are 16 residues in the CDR3. CDR3 coding DNA: TGTGCCAGCAGTGCAACCCAGGGTAGCGGGTTATACGAGCAGTACGTC. Translation: CASSATQGSGLYEQYV.

A single count supports this clone. The chain uses TRBV25-1 and TRBJ1-4; possible D gene TRBD1, 5 bases. The length of the CDR3 is 11 residues. Trimming took off 6 bases at V and 8 bases at J, with 7 bases between the two ends. Germline V lookup: CDR1 MGHDK, CDR2 SYGVNS. The CDR3 loop is CASRDTEKLFF. DNA for the CDR3: TGTGCCAGCAGGGACACGGAAAAACTGTTTTTT.